These T cell receptor beta chains were read from a single sample in a study of T cell responses to AZD1222 COVID-19 vaccine. Only in-frame clones appear in the TCRdb table, and some are missing; sequencing was by immunoSEQ multiplex PCR. The sample consists of 94,000 or so clones, around 90% of them appearing once. The specimen was peripheral blood, collected on day 0 of AZD1222 vaccination. These receptors were obtained from an adult in good health. Both conserved end residues are part of each CDR3.

TRBJ2-2 | TRBV6-5 | CASSLGTNTGELFF
TRBJ2-1 | TRBV3-1/TRBV3-2 | CASSIRVGEQFF
TRBJ1-1 | TRBV3-1/TRBV3-2 | CASSRGTAPNTEAFF
TRBJ1-3 | TRBV9 | CASSSRSGRSSGNTIYF
TRBJ2-7 | TRBV12-3/TRBV12-4 | CASSPQGMREQYF
TRBJ1-5 | TRBV6-2/TRBV6-3 | CASSSTGGRVDQPQHF
TRBJ2-7 | TRBV29-1 | CSVGGTAYEQYF
TRBJ1-2 | TRBV18 | CASSPDRDYGYTF
TRBJ2-7 | TRBV5-4 | CASSTRDRFYEQYF
TRBJ2-7 | TRBV4-2 | CASSQGDGSSYEQYF
TRBJ2-3 | TRBV24-1 | CATSDSDRVAYF
TRBJ1-2 | TRBV6-5 | CASSKTGGRGYTF
TRBJ1-5 | TRBV30 | CAWSVGQSNQPQHF
TRBJ2-7 | TRBV6-2/TRBV6-3 | CASSTPDEQYF
TRBJ1-4 | TRBV19 | CASSLATNEKLFF
TRBJ2-3 | TRBV28 | CATAAVWDTQYF
TRBJ2-1 | TRBV21-1 | CASSKAKGRPGQGVYNEQFF
TRBJ2-2 | TRBV11-3 | CASSSSSGTGELFF
TRBJ2-3 | TRBV3-1/TRBV3-2 | CASSPRGILTDTQYF
TRBJ2-1 | TRBV9 | CASSVRTSGQQFF
TRBJ1-5 | TRBV15 | CATSQSAKWPQHF
TRBJ2-1 | TRBV10-3 | CAISRGLAGDSQFF
TRBJ1-5 | TRBV19 | CASSIGTNNQPQHF
TRBJ1-1 | TRBV20-1 | CSAHRGKQAFF
TRBJ2-1 | TRBV11-2 | CASSYGNEQFF
TRBJ2-2 | TRBV11-3 | CASSPGREGGGELFF
TRBJ2-1 | TRBV25-1 | CASSDQREGSSSYNEQFF
TRBJ2-5 | TRBV19 | CASSMAPASGQETQYF
TRBJ1-2 | TRBV2 | CASSVRVDGYTF
TRBJ2-1 | TRBV7-3 | CASSLTTSGRGYNEQFF
TRBJ1-2 | TRBV29-1 | CSVETVNYGYTF
TRBJ1-1 | TRBV28 | CASSRGPFEAFF
TRBJ2-1 | TRBV24-1 | CATSDLNPGLVPEQFF
TRBJ2-3 | TRBV28 | CASSKRTFRFSGRARTDTQYF
TRBJ1-2 | TRBV24-1 | CATSDFKEEGRGQYGYTF
TRBJ2-5 | TRBV7-9 | CASSLLSAETQYF
TRBJ2-3 | TRBV7-3 | CASSLTLGTDTQYF
TRBJ2-7 | TRBV5-6 | CASSSDSRGYEQYF
TRBJ1-2 | TRBV4-3 | CASSPSGAGGYTF
TRBJ2-1 | TRBV24-1 | CATRQSSYNEQFF
TRBJ2-1 | TRBV7-9 | CASSRTREVSYNEQFF
TRBJ1-5 | TRBV24-1 | CATSDPGSNQPQHF
TRBJ2-7 | TRBV19 | CASSVSGTGIYEQYF
TRBJ2-7 | TRBV5-6 | CASSLGGPAIQYF
TRBJ2-5 | TRBV30 | CAWSVSAETGTQYF
TRBJ1-4 | TRBV19 | CASRESDSSTNEKLFF
TRBJ2-1 | TRBV9 | CASSPGLAGAYEQFF
TRBJ2-1 | TRBV29-1 | CSVARGSDNEQFF